This T cell receptor (beta chain) is drawn from a study of OX40 agonist ivuxolimab in advanced cancers. Study-level information: Every patient in dose escalation had hepatocellular carcinoma, melanoma, renal cell or head and neck cancer. Participants, 82.7% male, averaged roughly 60 years of age, ranging from about 20 to 79.

On this clone itself: Its matching antigen is unknown.

Study outcomes and limitations: In the 0.1 to 3.0 mg/kg range, CD4+ and CD8+ blood T cells had expanded clonally by week 6. Low normalized T-cell clonal expansion was also seen in some nonresponders.

Deletions cut 6 bases from V and 0 bases from J, with 5 bases between. The length of the CDR3 is 12 residues. The V gene's germline CDR1 is MDHEN and CDR2 SYDVKM. Clones were read by immunoSEQ multiplex PCR, and TCRdb kept only the in-frame ones, dropping some. The table shows some 80,000 clones, with roughly 90% occurring only once. The receptor comes from an adult with an advanced solid tumor such as melanoma, head and neck, liver or kidney cancer. This material consisted of CD4+ or CD8+ T cells sorted from blood, taken in a trial of the OX40 agonist ivuxolimab. J is TRBJ1-1 and V is TRBV28, with a tentative D call TRBD1 (5 bases). The CDR3 spells CASRGLNTEAFF. Written as DNA, the CDR3 is TGTGCCAGCAGGGGGCTGAACACTGAAGCTTTCTTT.